These 17 T cell receptor beta chains were sequenced from one sample in a study of siplizumab effects on memory and regulatory T cells. Sequencing was performed with immunoSEQ multiplex PCR; in TCRdb, only in-frame clones are kept and a portion is missing. The sample yields roughly 68,000 clones, 75% to 90% seen once. Sequencing was done on a sample of memory CD4+ T cells sorted from blood. The receptor set was obtained from a human donor in good health.

This rearrangement joins TRBV7-3 to TRBJ2-7, with D hard to call. Germline lookup yields CDR1 SGHTA and CDR2 FQGTGA. The CDR3 covers 13 residues. V was cut by 1 base and J by 3 bases, with 7 bases left in between. The CDR3 DNA sequence: TGTGCCAGCAGCTTAAACGTGGACTACGAGCAGTACTTC. The encoded protein is CASSLNVDYEQYF.

The CDR3: CASSALPSGGAGETQYF. Here the CDR3 DNA reads TGTGCCAGCAGCGCTCTTCCGAGCGGGGGGGCAGGCGAGACCCAGTACTTC. The V and J genes are TRBV7-9 and TRBJ2-5; 10 bases match TRBD2. CDR3 length: 17 residues. The junction had 14 bases not matched to a gene; V was cut back by 5 bases and J by 5 bases. CDR1 SEHNR and CDR2 FQNEAQ come from the germline V gene (reference sequence).

The rearrangement links TRBV28 to TRBJ2-4; a possible D gene is TRBD1 (6 bases). Trimming shortened V by 5 bases and J by 5 bases, and 13 bases separated the two germline ends. The CDR3 contains 14 residues. Germline lookup yields CDR1 MDHEN and CDR2 SYDVKM. The CDR3 reads CASSLFSGENIQYF. CDR3 bases: TGTGCCAGCAGTCTATTTTCAGGGGAAAACATTCAGTACTTC.

This clone came up once. This sequence joins TRBV5-4 and TRBJ2-5, with 10 bases lining up with TRBD1. The CDR3 loop spans 17 amino acids. The germline V gene has CDR1 SGHNT and CDR2 YYREEE (reference sequence). Losses at the gene ends were 3 bases for V and 5 bases for J; bases not matched to a gene: 13. The CDR3 region is CASSSGTGVIRGETQYF. The CDR3 DNA reads as TGTGCCAGCAGCTCGGGGACAGGGGTAATTCGGGGGGAGACCCAGTACTTC.

The CDR3 region is CASSYVQETQYF. CDR3 nucleotide sequence: TGTGCCAGCAGTTATGTCCAAGAGACCCAGTACTTC. This chain links TRBV6-6 with TRBJ2-5; the D is unclear. Germline values: CDR1 MNHNY, CDR2 SVGAGI (reference sequence). Trimming left V 3 bases short and J 1 base short, with 3 bases between. The CDR3 runs to 12 residues.

V and J are TRBV20-1 and TRBJ2-3; D is unresolved. V lost 6 bases and J lost 6, with 7 bases in between. Germline V gene data show CDR1 as DFQATT and CDR2 as SNEGSKA (reference sequence). The CDR3 length is 10 residues. In nucleotides, the CDR3 is TGCAGTGCCCCTGGCGATACGCAGTATTTT. Translated, it gives CSAPGDTQYF.

This clone was counted a few times. The chain employs TRBV5-1 and TRBJ2-1; D might be TRBD2 (5 bases). CDR1 is SGHRS, CDR2 YFSETQ, per germline. This CDR3 contains 14 residues. V lost 7 bases and J lost 3, with 14 bases in between. The CDR3 coding sequence is TGCGCCAGCTCCCCTCTAGCAGGCTACAATGAGCAGTTCTTC. Its protein product is CASSPLAGYNEQFF.

CDR3 nucleotides: TGTGCCAGCAGTCCCGTCCCAGCGGTCACAGATACGCAGTATTTT. Amino acid sequence: CASSPVPAVTDTQYF. The chain links TRBV11-2 to TRBJ2-3; D may be TRBD2 (5 bases). This CDR3 has 15 residues. V lost 6 bases and J lost 2, with 15 bases in between. Germline CDR1 reads SGHAT; CDR2 reads FQNNGV.

The chain combines TRBV19 with TRBJ2-7; D remains ambiguous. V was trimmed by 7 bases and J by 1 base, leaving 11 bases between them. Germline CDR1 LNHDA, CDR2 SQIVND (reference sequence). The CDR3 sequence is 13 residues long. The CDR3: CASMRRASYEQYF. The DNA of the CDR3 is TGTGCCAGTATGAGGCGTGCTTCCTACGAGCAGTACTTC.

The CDR3 loop is CASSLEATPRATIYF. Written as DNA, the CDR3 is TGTGCCAGCTCATTGGAGGCTACCCCGAGGGCCACCATATATTTT. This sequence joins TRBV6-1 and TRBJ1-3; D unclear. The CDR3 covers 15 residues. Germline lookup yields CDR1 MNHNS and CDR2 SASEGT. Trimming removed 8 bases at V and 9 bases at J, with 23 bases between.

As for this clone: This CDR3 is also generated by other DNA sequences in the sample. This chain links TRBV14 with TRBJ2-7, with D uncertain. The CDR3 spans 17 residues. The V gene's germline CDR1 is SGHDN and CDR2 FVKESK. With 0 bases removed from V and 0 bases from J, the gap between germline ends came to 15 bases. CDR3: CASSQDLSPGYSYEQYF. CDR3 coding DNA: TGTGCCAGCAGCCAAGATCTTTCCCCAGGTTACTCCTACGAGCAGTACTTC.

The rearrangement uses TRBV11-2 and TRBJ1-1; possible D gene TRBD1, 6 bases. V lost 4 bases, J lost 11 bases, and 23 bases lay in between. This CDR3 spans 15 amino acids. Germline lookup yields CDR1 SGHAT and CDR2 FQNNGV. The CDR3 is CASSSVRTRGPKAFF. The CDR3 region has the DNA TGTGCCAGCAGCTCTGTTAGAACCAGGGGCCCGAAGGCTTTCTTT.

The table lists this clone with a few counts. V gene TRBV7-3 combines with J gene TRBJ2-3; 14 bases fit TRBD2. This CDR3 is 14 amino acids long. After removal of 5 bases from V and 8 bases from J, the junction contained 3 bases not matched to a gene. CDR1 and CDR2 (germline): SGHTA, FQGTGA. DNA of the CDR3: TGTGCCAGCAGCCCGACTAGCGGGAGGGGTACGCAGTATTTT. Its protein is CASSPTSGRGTQYF.

The CDR3 bases are TGCAGTGCAGCCGGGACGCTTGAGGAGTACTTC. Translation gives CSAAGTLEEYF. This chain connects TRBV20-1 to TRBJ2-7; D may match TRBD1 or TRBD2 (5 bases each). There are 11 residues in the CDR3. Germline values: CDR1 DFQATT, CDR2 SNEGSKA (reference sequence). V was shortened by 6 bases and J by 11 bases, with 17 bases between the two germline ends.

The chain couples TRBV2 to TRBJ2-1, with 7 bases identical to TRBD2. Per germline, CDR1 SNHLY and CDR2 FYNNEI. CDR3 length equals 14 residues. The J segment lost 4 bases and the V segment lost 4 bases, leaving 4 bases of the junction unmatched. The CDR3 here is CASSGGLLYNEQFF. CDR3 nucleotides: TGTGCCAGCAGTGGGGGACTACTATACAATGAGCAGTTCTTC.

This chain uses TRBV9 with TRBJ1-4, with D unclear. Looked up from germline, CDR1 is SGDLS and CDR2 is YYNGEE. V was cut by 1 base and J by 2 bases, with 15 bases left in between. This CDR3 is built from 17 residues. Here the CDR3 reads CASSVRPLGQTNEKLFF. In DNA, the CDR3 is TGTGCCAGCAGCGTAAGGCCCCTCGGGCAGACTAATGAAAAACTGTTTTTT.

This clone was detected only a few times. This sequence joins TRBV2 and TRBJ1-5, with D uncertain. Between the trimmed V and J ends, which lost 4 bases and 4 bases, there was a span of 11 bases. The CDR3 is 14 amino acids. Germline CDR1 and CDR2: SNHLY and FYNNEI. In DNA, the CDR3 is TGTGCCAGCAGTGCGGATAAGGGTAATCAGCCCCAGCATTTT. This gives the protein CASSADKGNQPQHF.